This TCR beta chain came from a study of blood T cell repertoires in COVID-19. About the study: The study drew acute and convalescent COVID-19 samples from the United States, Italy and Spain. The cDNA or gDNA used as material had been derived from T cells, B-cell-depleted T cells, or PBMCs.

Authors' processing steps: The authors estimated nucleated cell counts from reference gene primer amplification. The table came from immunoSEQ multiplex PCR; TCRdb's copy has only in-frame clones and leaves some out. V and J calls plus clone size are reproduced from that table; the DNA served to infer D and trimming. This repertoire shows 150,000 to 200,000 clones, about 86% found once; its top ten account for roughly 0.85%. Sequencing was carried out using peripheral blood. The TCR comes from a woman aged 18-30 years who had recovered from COVID-19.

This CDR3 reads CASSLKTRNNSPLHF. The DNA for the CDR3 is TGTGCCAGCAGCTTGAAGACACGGAATAATTCACCCCTCCACTTT. V is TRBV5-4 and J is TRBJ1-6; no firm D call. Germline V gene data show CDR1 as SGHNT and CDR2 as YYREEE (reference sequence). The CDR3 spans 15 residues. The V gene lost 1 base and the J gene lost 5 bases, with 10 bases spanning the gap. Full variable domain (remainder filled in from reference TRBV5-4 and TRBJ1-6): ETGVTQSPTHLIKTRGQQVTLRCSSQSGHNTVSWYQQALGQGPQFIFQYYREEENGRGNFPPRFSGLQFPNYSSELNVNALELDDSALYLCASSLKTRNNSPLHFGNGTRLTVT.